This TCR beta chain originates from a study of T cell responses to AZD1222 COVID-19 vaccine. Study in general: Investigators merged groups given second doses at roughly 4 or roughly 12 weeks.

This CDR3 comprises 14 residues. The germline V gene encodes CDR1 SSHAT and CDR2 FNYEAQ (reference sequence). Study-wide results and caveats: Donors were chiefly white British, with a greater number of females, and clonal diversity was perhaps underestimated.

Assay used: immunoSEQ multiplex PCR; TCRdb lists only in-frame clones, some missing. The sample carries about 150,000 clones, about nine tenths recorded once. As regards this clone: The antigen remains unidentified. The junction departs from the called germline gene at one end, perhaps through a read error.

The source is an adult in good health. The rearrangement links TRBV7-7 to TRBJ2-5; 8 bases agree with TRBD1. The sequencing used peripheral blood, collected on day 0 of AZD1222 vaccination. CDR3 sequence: CASSLAGTGETQYF. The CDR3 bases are TGTGCTAGCAGCTTAGCCGGGACAGGCGAGACCCAGTACTTC.